This T cell receptor (beta chain) came from a study of tumor and adjacent non-tumor tissue in lung cancer. Study-wide background: Histology: about a dozen adenocarcinoma, a couple of squamous cell carcinoma, 1 small cell lung cancer. Stage I to III disease affected about nine men and 5 women aged about 30 to 85.

This sample's RNA came from whole unsorted tissue. More than 3 cm separated this lung sample from the edge of the tumor. Newly diagnosed lung cancer patients had thoracic surgery in China, August–November 2014, without prior chemotherapy. A modified ARM-PCR protocol with three rounds of nested PCR amplified TCRbeta. From the multiplex PCR reads, TCRdb called clonotypes with MiXCR, one entry per CDR3 protein. The data show about 67,000 distinct CDR3 sequences, more than 75% seen once. This clonotype is a singleton in its sample. Without the conserved terminal phenylalanine or tryptophan, this CDR3 likely stems from a read error. The germline CDR1 and CDR2 sequences are LGHNA and YNFKEQ. The CDR3 is 16 residues long.

The chain joins TRBV4-2 to TRBJ2-3; either TRBD1 or TRBD2 may supply D (5 bases each). This receptor was obtained from a man aged 55 to 70 with non-small cell lung cancer. Material for sequencing was distant non-tumor lung tissue. The CDR3 here is CASSQDLGGEADTQYS. The DNA of the CDR3 is TGTGCCAGCAGTCAAGATCTTGGGGGAGAGGCAGATACGCAGTATTCT.